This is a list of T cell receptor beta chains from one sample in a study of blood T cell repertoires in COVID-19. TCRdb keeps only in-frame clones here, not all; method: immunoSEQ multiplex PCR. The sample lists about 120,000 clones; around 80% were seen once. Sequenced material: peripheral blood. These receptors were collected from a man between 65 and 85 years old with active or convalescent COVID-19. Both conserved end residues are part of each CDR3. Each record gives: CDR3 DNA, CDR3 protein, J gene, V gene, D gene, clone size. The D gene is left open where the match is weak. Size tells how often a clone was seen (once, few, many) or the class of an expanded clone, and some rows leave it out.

TGTGCCTGGAGGGGGTTGGGGGCAGGAGCCAAAAACATTCAGTACTTC | CAWRGLGAGAKNIQYF | TRBJ2-4 | TRBV30 | - | -
TGTGCCAGCAGTGGCGGGGGATCTAACTATGGCTACACCTTC | CASSGGGSNYGYTF | TRBJ1-2 | TRBV2 | - | -
TGTGCCAGTAGTATAAGGGAGGACTATGGCTACACCTTC | CASSIREDYGYTF | TRBJ1-2 | TRBV19 | - | -
TGCGCCAGCAGCTTCGGGGGGACGAACACCGGGGAGCTGTTTTTT | CASSFGGTNTGELFF | TRBJ2-2 | TRBV5-1 | TRBD2 | -
TGCGCCAGCAGTGAGGCGACAGGGGGCCCCAAAAACATTCAGTACTTC | CASSEATGGPKNIQYF | TRBJ2-4 | TRBV10-2 | TRBD1 | -
TGCGCCAGCAGCCTACAGGGGAGCTCCTACAATGAGCAGTTCTTC | CASSLQGSSYNEQFF | TRBJ2-1 | TRBV5-1 | TRBD1 | -
TGTGCCAGCAGCGGGACAGGGGGCAGTCAGCCCCAGCATTTT | CASSGTGGSQPQHF | TRBJ1-5 | TRBV9 | TRBD1 | -
TGTGCCAGCAGCTTCCAGGGGATGGGTTGGAACACTGAAGCTTTCTTT | CASSFQGMGWNTEAFF | TRBJ1-1 | TRBV11-3 | - | once
TGTGCCAGCAGAACCGGGGACAGGCGAGTAAACACCATATATTTT | CASRTGDRRVNTIYF | TRBJ1-3 | TRBV2 | TRBD1 | -
TGCGCCAGCAGCTTAGGACCCGGGGGGGGCGAGACCCAGTACTTC | CASSLGPGGGETQYF | TRBJ2-5 | TRBV5-1 | TRBD2 | -
TGTGCCAGCAGCTTAGAAACAGGGGATGGCTACACCTTC | CASSLETGDGYTF | TRBJ1-2 | TRBV7-9 | TRBD1 | -
TGCGCCAGCAGCTCATCCGGGACAGGGCTCCACGAGCAGTACTTC | CASSSSGTGLHEQYF | TRBJ2-7 | TRBV5-1 | TRBD1 | -
TGTGCCAGCAGCCAAGATGCGCGGGAGAACCAAGAGACCCAGTACTTC | CASSQDARENQETQYF | TRBJ2-5 | TRBV3-1/TRBV3-2 | TRBD2 | -
TGTGCCACGTCCGGGAGCACCTATGGCTACACCTTC | CATSGSTYGYTF | TRBJ1-2 | TRBV28 | - | -
TGCGCCAGCAGCCCGGGGGGATTAGTGGGCTATGGCTACACCTTC | CASSPGGLVGYGYTF | TRBJ1-2 | TRBV5-1 | - | -
TGTGCCAGCAGTTATTCTAGCGGGGGATACAATGAGCAGTTCTTC | CASSYSSGGYNEQFF | TRBJ2-1 | TRBV6-5 | TRBD2 | once
TGTGCCAGCAGCCTTGGGACAAGGGGGACCGTAAGGAACGAGCAGTACTTC | CASSLGTRGTVRNEQYF | TRBJ2-7 | TRBV5-4 | - | -